These 8 T cell receptor beta chains were all obtained from the same sample, sequenced in a study of cytomegalovirus exposure and HLA in healthy donors. The protocol was immunoSEQ multiplex PCR, while the TCRdb copy is restricted to in-frame clones and leaves out a portion. The data hold over 150,000 clones, with 85% observed a single time. Sample: PBMCs. The receptor source for this set is a man aged 18 to 29 in good health and CMV-seropositive.

This chain links TRBV28 with TRBJ2-7; D is possibly TRBD1 (6 bases). The CDR3 sequence is 18 residues long. CDR1 is MDHEN, CDR2 SYDVKM, per germline. V was pared by 3 bases and J by 0 bases, with 21 bases between. The chain's CDR3 is CASSFPTGTLTSSYEQYF. The CDR3 DNA reads TGTGCCAGCAGTTTCCCCACCGGGACACTCACTAGCTCCTACGAGCAGTACTTC.

This rearrangement joins TRBV5-5 to TRBJ2-7, with a possible D match to TRBD1 (6 bases). Trimming removed 3 bases from V and 3 bases from J, with 16 bases in between. The germline V gene encodes CDR1 SGHKS and CDR2 YYEKEE (reference sequence). The CDR3 runs 15 residues. CDR3 in DNA: TGTGCCAGCAGCTCGTTCCCAGGGGACGGCTACGAGCAGTACTTC. This codes for CASSSFPGDGYEQYF.

The chain links TRBV19 to TRBJ2-3, with D possibly matching TRBD1 (5 bases). This CDR3 is 13 amino acids long. V was trimmed by 5 bases and J by 1 base, leaving 7 bases between them. Germline CDR1 is LNHDA and CDR2 is SQIVND (reference sequence). CDR3 in DNA: TGTGCCAGTAGTGAACAGGGCACAGATACGCAGTATTTT. Its protein is CASSEQGTDTQYF. The whole variable domain, filled in from reference TRBV19 and TRBJ2-3, reads DGGITQSPKYLFRKEGQNVTLSCEQNLNHDAMYWYRQDPGQGLRLIYYSQIVNDFQKGDIAEGYSVSREKKESFPLTVTSAQKNPTAFYLCASSEQGTDTQYFGPGTRLTVL.

The chain has TRBV18 and TRBJ1-2; D is unresolved. The germline CDR1 and CDR2 sequences are KGHSH and LQKENI. V was shortened by 1 base and J by 6 bases, with 12 bases between the two germline ends. This CDR3 comprises 14 residues. CDR3 sequence reads: CASSPLLGRNGYTF. CDR3 bases: TGTGCCAGCTCACCACTATTGGGGAGAAATGGCTACACCTTC.

The chain carries TRBV6-1 and TRBJ2-7; TRBD1 aligns across 10 bases. The length of the CDR3 is 13 residues. Germline V gene data show CDR1 as MNHNS and CDR2 as SASEGT. V lost 8 bases, J lost 3 bases, and 4 bases stayed unmatched. CDR3 region: CASRTGGIYEQYF. The CDR3 region has the DNA TGTGCCAGCCGGACAGGGGGGATCTACGAGCAGTACTTC.

In DNA, the CDR3 is TGTGCCAGCTCATCAGCGGGGGGATCCTTGGCCTACGAGCAGTACTTC. This codes for CASSSAGGSLAYEQYF. The rearrangement uses TRBV18 and TRBJ2-7, with 9 bases identical to TRBD2. The CDR3 consists of 16 residues. CDR1 and CDR2 from the germline V gene are KGHSH and LQKENI. After removal of 5 bases from V and 2 bases from J, the junction contained 10 bases not matched to a gene.

V gene TRBV6-1 combines with J gene TRBJ2-3, with TRBD2 matching 12 bases. Germline V gives CDR1 MNHNS, CDR2 SASEGT. The CDR3 runs 16 residues. V dropped 4 bases and J dropped 7; count of bases not matched to a gene: 9. This CDR3 reads CASSARLAGDKNTQYF. The CDR3 region has the DNA TGTGCCAGCAGTGCAAGACTAGCGGGAGACAAAAATACGCAGTATTTT.

The rearrangement joins TRBV27 to TRBJ1-5; weak D call: TRBD1 (5 bases). This CDR3 is built from 19 residues. V shed 5 bases and J shed 0 bases, with 23 bases lying between them. CDR1 MNHEY and CDR2 SMNVEV come from the germline V gene (reference sequence). The chain's CDR3 is CASSPPKGQQLLSNQPQHF. As DNA, the CDR3 is TGTGCCAGCAGTCCCCCCAAGGGGCAGCAACTTCTTAGCAATCAGCCCCAGCATTTT.